This note documents a single TCR beta chain sequence. Its antigen is not known. The CDR3 spans 15 residues. CDR1 and CDR2 from the germline V gene are SNHLY and FYNNEI. V lost 3 bases and J 2 bases, leaving 14 bases between the germline ends. The sample belongs to a study of shared clonotypes between healthy human individuals. Study information: Ranging from 18 to 49 in age, donors were two women and a few men. Study observations and caveats: Compared with memory subsets, naive subsets generally had larger estimated richness.

It was 150 to 250 ng DNA, about 30,000 T cell genomes, that sorted-subset replicate PCRs used. Clones were read by immunoSEQ multiplex PCR, and TCRdb kept only the in-frame ones, dropping some. The table lists 2,500,000 or so clones, more than 90% of them singletons. The J gene is TRBJ2-7, the V gene TRBV2, with D tentatively TRBD2 (6 bases). The clonotype comes from a man aged 18 to 29 in good health. Material: naive CD4+ T cells sorted from blood. Subset: CD45RA+ positively selected. CDR3 sequence reads: CASSDGGAAAYEQYF. In nucleotides, the CDR3 is TGTGCCAGCAGTGATGGCGGGGCCGCGGCCTACGAGCAGTACTTC.